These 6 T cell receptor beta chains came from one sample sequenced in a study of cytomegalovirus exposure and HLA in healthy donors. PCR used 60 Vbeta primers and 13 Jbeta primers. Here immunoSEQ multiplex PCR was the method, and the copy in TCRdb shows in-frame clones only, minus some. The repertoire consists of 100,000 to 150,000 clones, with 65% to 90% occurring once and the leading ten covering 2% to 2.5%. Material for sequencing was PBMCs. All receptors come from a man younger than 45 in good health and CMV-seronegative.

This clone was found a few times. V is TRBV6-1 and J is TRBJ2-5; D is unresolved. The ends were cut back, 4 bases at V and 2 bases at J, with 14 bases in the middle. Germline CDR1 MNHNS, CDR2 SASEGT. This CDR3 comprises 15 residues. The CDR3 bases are TGTGCCAGCAGTGTGGCGCCAGGAATACAAGAGACCCAGTACTTC. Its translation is CASSVAPGIQETQYF.

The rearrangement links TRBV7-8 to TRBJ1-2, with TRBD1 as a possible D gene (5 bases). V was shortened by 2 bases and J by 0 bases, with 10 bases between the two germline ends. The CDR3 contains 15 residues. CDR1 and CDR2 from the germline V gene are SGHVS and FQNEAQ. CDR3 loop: CASSLRGTSNYGYTF. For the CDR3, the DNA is TGTGCCAGCAGCTTAAGGGGTACCTCTAACTATGGCTACACCTTC.

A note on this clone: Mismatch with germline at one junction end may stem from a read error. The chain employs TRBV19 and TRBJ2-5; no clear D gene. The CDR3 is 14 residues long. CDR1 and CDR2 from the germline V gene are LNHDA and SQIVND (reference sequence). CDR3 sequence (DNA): TGTGCCAGTAGTATATCCGCGGCCCAAGGGACCCAGTACTTC. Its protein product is CASSISAAQGTQYF.

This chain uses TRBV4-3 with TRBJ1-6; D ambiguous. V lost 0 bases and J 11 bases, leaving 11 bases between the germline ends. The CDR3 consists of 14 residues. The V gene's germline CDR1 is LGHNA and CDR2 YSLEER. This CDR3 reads CASSQEGSGAPLHF. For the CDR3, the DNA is TGCGCCAGCAGCCAAGAAGGCAGCGGGGCACCCCTCCACTTT.

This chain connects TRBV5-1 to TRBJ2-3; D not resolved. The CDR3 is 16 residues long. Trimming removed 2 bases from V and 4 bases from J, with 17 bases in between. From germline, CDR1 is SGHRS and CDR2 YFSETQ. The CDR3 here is CASSFQIQDKADTQYF. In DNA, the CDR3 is TGCGCCAGCAGCTTCCAAATCCAGGATAAGGCAGATACGCAGTATTTT.

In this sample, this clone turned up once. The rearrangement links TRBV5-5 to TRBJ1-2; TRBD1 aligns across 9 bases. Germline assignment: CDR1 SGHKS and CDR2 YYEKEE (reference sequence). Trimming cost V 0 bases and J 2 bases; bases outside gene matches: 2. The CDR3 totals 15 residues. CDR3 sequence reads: CASSLGGTGNYGYTF. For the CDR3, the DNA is TGTGCCAGCAGCTTGGGAGGGACAGGGAACTATGGCTACACCTTC.